Following are 2 T cell receptor beta chains from one sample sequenced in a study of blood T cell repertoires in COVID-19. Sequencing was performed with immunoSEQ multiplex PCR; in TCRdb, only in-frame clones are kept and a portion is missing. The sample has about 130,000 clones, approximately 85% seen once; the top ten hold about 3.3%. Sequences were obtained from peripheral blood. The receptors were gathered from a woman of 80 years or more with COVID-19, enrolled during active disease.

V gene TRBV11-2 combines with J gene TRBJ2-7, with 12 positions matching TRBD2. With 4 bases clipped from V and 4 bases from J, the junction kept 8 bases outside the gene matches. The CDR3 length is 16 residues. Germline CDR1 and CDR2: SGHAT and FQNNGV. CDR3 DNA sequence: TGTGCCAGCAGCTCAACGCGACTAGCGGGAGTTTACGAGCAGTACTTC. Its translation: CASSSTRLAGVYEQYF. Together with reference TRBV11-2 and TRBJ2-7, the CDR3 gives the full variable domain: EAGVAQSPRYKIIEKRQSVAFWCNPISGHATLYWYQQILGQGPKLLIQFQNNGVVDDSQLPKDRFSAERLKGVDSTLKIQPAKLEDSAVYLCASSSTRLAGVYEQYFGPGTRLTVT.

This sequence joins TRBV9 and TRBJ1-2; the D is unclear. Germline V gene data show CDR1 as SGDLS and CDR2 as YYNGEE. The CDR3 consists of 13 residues. Trimming took off 0 bases at V and 0 bases at J, with 3 bases between the two ends. The CDR3 DNA reads TGTGCCAGCAGCGTAGACACTAACTATGGCTACACCTTC. It specifies CASSVDTNYGYTF.